This TCR beta chain was recorded in a study of shared clonotypes between healthy human individuals. Across the study: CD4 naive cells filled three plates per donor, CD4 memory three, CD8 naive two and CD8 memory one.

Germline V lookup: CDR1 SGHNT, CDR2 YENEEA. This CDR3 spans 15 amino acids. V was cut by 2 bases and J by 1 base, with 6 bases left in between. The table came from immunoSEQ multiplex PCR; TCRdb's copy has only in-frame clones and leaves some out. The data hold about 230,000 clones, with 50% to 75% observed a single time. J is TRBJ2-6 and V is TRBV11-3; D is unclear. What was sequenced was memory CD4+ T cells sorted from blood. Subset indicated: CD45RA-negative fraction. The clonotype was recovered from a young man in good health. CDR3 in amino acids: CASSLSGSGANVLTF. As DNA, the CDR3 is TGTGCCAGCAGCTTAAGTGGGTCTGGGGCCAACGTCCTGACTTTC.